The 21 T cell receptor beta chains presented below share a single source sample, sequenced in a study of vaccination effects on CD4 cells after COVID-19. Antigen-specific CD4+ T cells expanded by the ViraFEST assay with viral peptide pools were then sequenced. Following a 10-day culture, CD4+ T cells were purified. Their antigens remain unidentified. Here immunoSEQ multiplex PCR was the method, and the copy in TCRdb shows in-frame clones only, minus some. Found here are over 20,000 clones, around 70% of them singletons; the top ten hold about 11%. Sequenced here: CD4+ T cells from PBMCs cultured with HCoV-229E spike peptides, sampled before COVID-19 vaccination. The receptors here all came from a human donor who received a COVID-19 vaccine.

This chain connects TRBV5-1 to TRBJ2-3; 8 nucleotides align to TRBD2. The germline V gene encodes CDR1 SGHRS and CDR2 YFSETQ. This CDR3 contains 12 residues. The V and J ends lost 0 bases and 11 bases, in that order; junction bases with no gene match: 2. Here the CDR3 reads CASSLVAGWQYF. The CDR3, as DNA: TGCGCCAGCAGCTTGGTAGCGGGGTGGCAGTATTTT.

In DNA, the CDR3 is TGTGCCAGCAGCCTTAGCGGGGAACGAGCGGGTACGCAGTATTTT. Translating gives CASSLSGERAGTQYF. The chain carries TRBV5-4 and TRBJ2-3, with TRBD2 matching 8 bases. J lost 8 bases, V lost 4 bases, and 12 bases had no gene match. CDR3 size: 15 residues. The V gene's germline CDR1 is SGHNT and CDR2 YYREEE (reference sequence). The full variable domain, in which reference TRBV5-4 and TRBJ2-3 provide the parts outside the CDR3, is ETGVTQSPTHLIKTRGQQVTLRCSSQSGHNTVSWYQQALGQGPQFIFQYYREEENGRGNFPPRFSGLQFPNYSSELNVNALELDDSALYLCASSLSGERAGTQYFGPGTRLTVL.

The chain uses TRBV10-1 and TRBJ2-1; TRBD1 matches 8 bases. CDR3 length: 16 residues. V lost 0 bases to trimming and J lost 5 bases; unmatched junction nucleotides: 6. Germline CDR1 WNHNN, CDR2 SYGVQD (reference sequence). The CDR3 reads CASSESDREFNNEQFF. CDR3 nucleotides: TGCGCCAGCAGTGAGTCGGACAGGGAGTTTAACAATGAGCAGTTCTTC.

The chain couples TRBV3-1 (or the pseudogene TRBV3-2) to TRBJ1-2; tentatively, D is TRBD1 (5 bases). Germline V lookup: CDR1 LGHDT, CDR2 YNNKEL (reference sequence). Trimming removed 0 bases at V and 7 bases at J, with 12 bases between. This CDR3 is built from 14 residues. The CDR3 is CASSQDWGSRGYTF. CDR3 in DNA: TGTGCCAGCAGCCAAGACTGGGGGTCTCGTGGCTACACCTTC.

The chain couples TRBV9 to TRBJ2-1; TRBD2 aligns across 10 bases. V shed 3 bases and J 4 bases; nucleotides not matched to a gene: 7. This CDR3 comprises 16 residues. The germline V gene encodes CDR1 SGDLS and CDR2 YYNGEE. This CDR3 is CASSDASSGGYNEQFF. The CDR3 nucleotides are TGTGCCAGCAGCGACGCCAGTAGCGGGGGGTACAATGAGCAGTTCTTC.

The chain joins TRBV29-1 to TRBJ1-5; a weak D match, TRBD1 (6 bases). The CDR3 totals 13 residues. The V end lost 7 bases, the J end lost 3 bases, and 13 bases lay between the germline ends. The germline CDR1 and CDR2 sequences are SQVTM and ANQGSEA. For the CDR3, the DNA is TGCAGCGCGTTGTGGGACAACAATCAGCCCCAGCATTTT. This sequence encodes CSALWDNNQPQHF.

This clone was seen a few times. V gene TRBV27 combines with J gene TRBJ1-2; 7 bases are shared with TRBD1. The CDR3 totals 14 residues. The V and J ends lost 0 bases and 7 bases, in that order; junction bases with no gene match: 5. Germline V gene sequence: CDR1 MNHEY, CDR2 SMNVEV (reference sequence). This CDR3 is CASSLSQGTRGYTF. The CDR3 DNA follows: TGTGCCAGCAGTTTATCACAGGGGACGCGTGGCTACACCTTC.

This clone was detected only a few times. V and J are TRBV2 and TRBJ1-2; 8 bases align to TRBD1. The CDR3 is 13 amino acids. The junction had 8 bases not matched to a gene; V was cut back by 6 bases and J by 8 bases. Looked up from germline, CDR1 is SNHLY and CDR2 is FYNNEI. This CDR3 reads CASRFDRGGGYTF. The CDR3 region has the DNA TGTGCCAGCAGATTCGACAGGGGTGGAGGCTACACCTTC.

The chain employs TRBV2 and TRBJ1-5; D remains unclear. Trimming cost V 3 bases and J 4 bases, with 7 bases left between them. Germline V gene data show CDR1 as SNHLY and CDR2 as FYNNEI. The CDR3 is 13 amino acids. The CDR3 sequence: CASSDLENQPQHF. CDR3 coding DNA: TGTGCCAGCAGTGATTTGGAAAATCAGCCCCAGCATTTT.

The rearrangement links TRBV7-2 to TRBJ2-2; D not certain. The CDR3 has 15 residues. The V gene's germline CDR1 is SGHTA and CDR2 FQGNSA. V was trimmed by 5 bases and J by 6 bases, leaving 16 bases between them. DNA for the CDR3: TGTGCCAGCAGCCCATCCGTCTGGCCGGCCGGGGAGCTGTTTTTT. Translated: CASSPSVWPAGELFF.

The DNA of the CDR3 is TGTGCCAGCTCACCAGGGACTAGTAACAATGAGCAGTTCTTC. This codes for CASSPGTSNNEQFF. The chain recombines TRBV18 with TRBJ2-1; 8 bases fit TRBD2. J was trimmed by 5 bases and V by 2 bases; bases with no gene match: 2. The CDR3 has 14 amino acids. The germline gives CDR1 KGHSH, CDR2 LQKENI.

This clone is a singleton in its sample. This chain connects TRBV5-1 to TRBJ2-1; 8 bases are a match to TRBD2. The germline gives CDR1 SGHRS, CDR2 YFSETQ. The CDR3 runs to 19 residues. The ends lost 4 bases at V and 5 bases at J; junction bases unmatched: 20. The CDR3 sequence: CASSPSLAVQRGPNNEQFF. In DNA form, the CDR3 reads TGCGCCAGCAGCCCCTCTCTAGCGGTTCAGCGGGGGCCAAACAATGAGCAGTTCTTC.

This chain uses TRBV11-2 with TRBJ2-1; TRBD1 aligns across 8 bases. Losses at the gene ends were 5 bases for V and 7 bases for J; bases not matched to a gene: 10. CDR1 is SGHAT, CDR2 FQNNGV, per germline. The CDR3 has 15 amino acids. The CDR3 spells CASSPGQGSRNEQFF. The CDR3 bases are TGTGCCAGCAGCCCAGGACAGGGTAGTCGGAATGAGCAGTTCTTC.

The V and J genes are TRBV7-2 and TRBJ1-5; the match to TRBD1 covers 7 bases. There are 14 residues in the CDR3. V lost 5 bases to trimming and J lost 3 bases; unmatched junction nucleotides: 4. The V gene's germline CDR1 is SGHTA and CDR2 FQGNSA. CDR3 residues: CASSNQGVNQPQHF. The CDR3 nucleotides are TGTGCCAGCAGCAACCAGGGGGTCAATCAGCCCCAGCATTTT.

The sample holds a few counts of this clone. This chain uses TRBV25-1 with TRBJ2-4; a weak D match, TRBD2 (6 bases). V gave up 3 bases and J gave up 11 bases, with 8 bases separating them. Looked up from germline, CDR1 is MGHDK and CDR2 is SYGVNS. The CDR3 covers 11 residues. CDR3 sequence (DNA): TGTGCCAGCAGTGAGGGGACTGTTCAGTACTTC. It is translated as CASSEGTVQYF.

There are a few counts of this clone. The chain employs TRBV7-7 and TRBJ2-1; 9 bases agree with TRBD2. Germline CDR1 SSHAT, CDR2 FNYEAQ (reference sequence). Unmatched junction bases numbered 7, after V lost 5 bases and J lost 5 bases. The CDR3 extends over 15 amino acids. CDR3 DNA sequence: TGTGCCAGCAGCCCCAAGGGACTAGCAAACAATGAGCAGTTCTTC. Its translation: CASSPKGLANNEQFF.

This clone was recorded only once. The chain recombines TRBV6-5 with TRBJ2-7, with D perhaps TRBD1 or TRBD2 (5 bases each). The germline gives CDR1 MNHEY, CDR2 SVGAGI. This CDR3 contains 14 residues. CDR3 sequence reads: CASPPGTARYEQYF. CDR3 DNA: TGTGCTAGCCCGCCGGGGACCGCCCGATACGAGCAGTACTTC.

This clone was seen once. CDR3 in DNA: TGTGCCAGCAACCCCCAGGGGGGCAGTCAGCCCCAGCATTTT. Protein sequence: CASNPQGGSQPQHF. This rearrangement joins TRBV2 to TRBJ1-5; 7 bases are shared with TRBD1. Trimming took 7 bases from V and 6 from J; bases not matched to a gene: 9. This CDR3 has 14 amino acids. The germline gives CDR1 SNHLY, CDR2 FYNNEI.

The chain has TRBV6-5 and TRBJ1-6; D is possibly TRBD1 (5 bases). Germline V lookup: CDR1 MNHEY, CDR2 SVGAGI. The V end lost 6 bases, the J end lost 6 bases, and 12 bases lay between the germline ends. There are 14 residues in the CDR3. In DNA form, the CDR3 reads TGTGCCAGCAGACCCTCAGGGCCTAATTCACCCCTCCACTTT. This gives the protein CASRPSGPNSPLHF.

The chain recombines TRBV6-1 with TRBJ1-5; D unclear. The CDR3 spans 16 residues. V gave up 0 bases and J gave up 0 bases, with 9 bases separating them. Germline CDR1 MNHNS, CDR2 SASEGT. The CDR3 is CASSEALQISNQPQHF. The CDR3 nucleotides are TGTGCCAGCAGTGAAGCTTTACAGATTAGCAATCAGCCCCAGCATTTT.

This chain uses TRBV7-9 with TRBJ2-1; D not certain. Trimming removed 1 base from V and 10 bases from J, with 11 bases in between. There are 13 residues in the CDR3. Germline CDR1 reads SEHNR; CDR2 reads FQNEAQ (reference sequence). The CDR3 sequence: CASSLVLDGEQFF. The CDR3, as DNA: TGTGCCAGCAGCTTAGTTCTAGATGGGGAGCAGTTCTTC.